This TCR beta chain was documented in a study of cytomegalovirus exposure and HLA in healthy donors. Study outcomes and limitations: Earlier findings revealed that most TCR beta V segments proved productive either about 87% or about 30% of the time. Accurate predictions that matched the HLA-A and HLA-B alleles of most subjects were reportedly made from TCR beta sequences. Later analysis revealed greater clonal expansion in HLA-associated TCR beta chains than in equally common others.

Trimming cost V 5 bases and J 7 bases; bases outside gene matches: 4. The germline V gene encodes CDR1 SGHRS and CDR2 YFSETQ. This CDR3 is 14 amino acids long. This PCR relied on a set of 60 Vbeta primers and 13 Jbeta primers. The repertoire was sequenced with immunoSEQ multiplex PCR; TCRdb's copy has only in-frame clones and lacks some. Among over 75,000 clones listed, less than 85% were seen once. This clone was found once. Its antigen is not identified. Material: PBMCs. The chain has TRBV5-1 and TRBJ1-6; 9 bases line up with TRBD1. This TCR derives from a woman in her fifties or sixties in good health and CMV-seronegative. CDR3 sequence (DNA): TGCGCCAGCAGTAGTGGACAGGGGAATTCACCCCTCCACTTT. Translation: CASSSGQGNSPLHF.